This T cell receptor beta chain was identified in a study of CD8 T cells in ankylosing spondylitis. Overall study findings and caveats: There were earlier reports of some motif variants in reactive arthritis synovial fluid and blood. A TCR beta motif of under ten highly homologous variants appeared characteristic of ankylosing spondylitis blood.

Generation of TCR beta libraries employed quantitative 5'-RACE incorporating molecular barcodes. Using its own MiXCR run on the 5' RACE reads, TCRdb lists one record per CDR3 protein. The sample yields about 220,000 distinct CDR3 sequences, about 11% seen once. Trimming cost V 8 bases and J 0 bases, with 8 bases left between them. The CDR3 runs 13 residues. Germline V CDR1 and CDR2: LGHDT, YNNKEL (reference sequence). The sample holds many counts of this clonotype. Its antigen is currently unknown. The receptor was derived from a male donor with ankylosing spondylitis or in good health (not recorded which). Input material: blood, either unsorted or a sorted T cell fraction (not recorded which). The chain uses TRBV3-1 and TRBJ2-4; no definite D call. CDR3 DNA sequence: TGTGCCAGCTCGACTGGAGCCAAAAACATTCAGTACTTC. It encodes CASSTGAKNIQYF.